The rows below give T cell receptor beta chains drawn from one sample of a study of cytomegalovirus exposure and HLA in healthy donors. Assay: immunoSEQ multiplex PCR; the TCRdb copy retains only in-frame clones and omits some. The data hold roughly 180,000 clones, with roughly 80% observed a single time. The material sequenced was PBMCs. These receptors all stem from a woman aged 40-49 years in good health and CMV-seropositive. Both conserved end residues are part of each CDR3. D genes are given only for firm matches. Clone size appears in some rows only: once, few, many, or a class for an expanded clone.

TRBD1	.	TRBV19	TRBJ1-5	TGTGCCAGTTCCGGGACAGCCCTTAATCAGCCCCAGCATTTT	CASSGTALNQPQHF
TRBD2	.	TRBV19	TRBJ2-1	TGTGCCAGTAGTTCTAGCGGATGGGGTGAGCAGTTCTTC	CASSSSGWGEQFF
TRBD2	.	TRBV7-2	TRBJ2-1	TGTGCCAGCAGCTTAAGCGGGACGAAGCACAATGAGCAGTTCTTC	CASSLSGTKHNEQFF
TRBD1	.	TRBV19	TRBJ2-3	TGTGCCAGTACCGAGGAGGGGACAGGGTTCGTCACAGATACGCAGTATTTT	CASTEEGTGFVTDTQYF
.	.	TRBV5-1	TRBJ1-2	TGCGCCAGCAGCTTGGTTCAAAACTATGGCTACACCTTC	CASSLVQNYGYTF
.	few	TRBV7-2	TRBJ2-2	TGTGCCAGCAGCTTAGTATCCGGGGAGCTGTTTTTT	CASSLVSGELFF
.	.	TRBV7-3	TRBJ2-1	TGTGCCAGCAGCTTAATGGGGCTAGAGAACAATGAGCAGTTCTTC	CASSLMGLENNEQFF
.	.	TRBV11-2	TRBJ1-4	TGTGCCAGCAGCTTAGTTGGGCAGGGACAAGAAAAACTGTTTTTT	CASSLVGQGQEKLFF
TRBD1	.	TRBV10-2	TRBJ2-5	TGCGCCAGCAGGACAGGGGTTTCACAAGAGACCCAGTACTTC	CASRTGVSQETQYF
.	.	TRBV28	TRBJ2-5	TGTGCCAGCAGTTTTGCGGGGACCCAGTACTTC	CASSFAGTQYF
TRBD2	.	TRBV7-2	TRBJ2-7	TGTGCCAGCACCCAGGGTAGCGGGGGAACCTACGAGCAGTACTTC	CASTQGSGGTYEQYF
.	few	TRBV28	TRBJ2-1	TGTGCCAGCAGTTTGCTCCTTAGCGGAAAATACAATGAGCAGTTCTTC	CASSLLLSGKYNEQFF